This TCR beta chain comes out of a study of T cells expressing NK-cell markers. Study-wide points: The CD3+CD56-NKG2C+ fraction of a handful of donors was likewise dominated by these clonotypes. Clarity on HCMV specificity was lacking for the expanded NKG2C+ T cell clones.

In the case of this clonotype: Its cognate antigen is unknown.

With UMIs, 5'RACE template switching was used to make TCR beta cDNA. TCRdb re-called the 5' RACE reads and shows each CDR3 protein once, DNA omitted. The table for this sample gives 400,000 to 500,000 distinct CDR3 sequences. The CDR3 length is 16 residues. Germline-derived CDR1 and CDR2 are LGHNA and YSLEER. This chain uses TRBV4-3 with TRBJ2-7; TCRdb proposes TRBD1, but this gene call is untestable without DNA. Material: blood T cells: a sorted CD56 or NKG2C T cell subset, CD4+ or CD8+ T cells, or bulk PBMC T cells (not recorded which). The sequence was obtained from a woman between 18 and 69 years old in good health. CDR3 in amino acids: CASSPDTGTNTYEQYF.